The rows below give T cell receptor beta chains drawn from one sample of a study of T cells in Graves' hyperthyroidism and ophthalmopathy. TCRdb used MiXCR to reprocess the multiplex PCR reads, holding one entry per CDR3 protein. The table records fewer than 650,000 distinct CDR3 sequences, about 15% of them present only once. The specimen sequenced was blood. The source is a woman aged 30 to 39 with Graves' hyperthyroidism that later progressed to Graves' ophthalmopathy. Each CDR3 is given with its conserved first and last residue. A D gene is named only where the DNA matches it firmly. Size tells how often a clone was seen (once, few, many) or the class of an expanded clone, and some rows leave it out.

V: TRBV12-3/TRBV12-4; D: TRBD1; J: TRBJ2-7; size: many; DNA: TGTGCCAGCAGTGGGGGATCCGGGACAGGGAGTTACGAGCAGTACTTC; CDR3: CASSGGSGTGSYEQYF
V: TRBV19; D: NA; J: TRBJ2-7; size: many; DNA: TGTGCCAGTAGTCTAGAAGAAGGAGCCTACGAGCAGTACTTC; CDR3: CASSLEEGAYEQYF
V: TRBV28; D: NA; J: TRBJ2-4; size: many; DNA: TGTGCCAGCAGCCCCGACGGATTGGGGAACATTCAGTACTTC; CDR3: CASSPDGLGNIQYF
V: TRBV28; D: NA; J: TRBJ1-1; size: many; DNA: TGTGCCAGCAAAGCGGGTTCGACGGACCACACTGAAGCTTTCTTT; CDR3: CASKAGSTDHTEAFF
V: TRBV27; D: NA; J: TRBJ2-5; size: many; DNA: TGTGCCAGCAGTCGCTTAGGGGGGGGTGGAGGACAAGAGACCCAGTACTTC; CDR3: CASSRLGGGGGQETQYF
V: TRBV29-1; D: NA; J: TRBJ2-6; size: many; DNA: TGCAGCGTTGGTCCGGGAACTGGGGCCAACGTCCTGACTTTC; CDR3: CSVGPGTGANVLTF
V: TRBV30; D: NA; J: TRBJ2-1; size: many; DNA: TGTGCCTGGAGTCCTCACAGACCCAATGAGCAGTTCTTC; CDR3: CAWSPHRPNEQFF
V: TRBV28; D: TRBD1; J: TRBJ1-2; size: many; DNA: TGTGCCAGCACGGACAGGAGAGGTGGCTACACCTTC; CDR3: CASTDRRGGYTF
V: TRBV27; D: NA; J: TRBJ1-5; size: many; DNA: TGTGCCAGCAGGATGCGGGGAAATCAGCCCCAGCATTTT; CDR3: CASRMRGNQPQHF
V: TRBV27; D: TRBD1; J: TRBJ1-1; size: many; DNA: TGTGCCAGCAGGGGACAGGGCTTAGAAGCTTTCTTT; CDR3: CASRGQGLEAFF
V: TRBV7-9; D: NA; J: TRBJ1-5; size: NA; DNA: TGTGCCAGCAGCCCACTCCAAGGGGAGGGCCAGCCCCAGCATTTT; CDR3: CASSPLQGEGQPQHF
V: TRBV14; D: NA; J: TRBJ2-4; size: few; DNA: TGTGCCAGCAGCGTCAGGCCGGGACTTATTCAGTACTTC; CDR3: CASSVRPGLIQYF
V: TRBV28; D: NA; J: TRBJ1-1; size: few; DNA: TGTGCCAGCAGTTTCGCAGGGATGAGGACTGAAGCTTTCTTT; CDR3: CASSFAGMRTEAFF
V: TRBV7-9; D: NA; J: TRBJ2-7; size: many; DNA: TGTGCCAGCAGCTTCCCCTCCTACGAGCAGTACTTC; CDR3: CASSFPSYEQYF
V: TRBV7-8; D: TRBD2; J: TRBJ2-3; size: NA; DNA: TGTGCCAGCAGCTCCCGGACTAGCGGGAGGGAGGGAGATACGCAGTATTTT; CDR3: CASSSRTSGREGDTQYF
V: TRBV11-2; D: NA; J: TRBJ2-2; size: many; DNA: TGTGCCAGCAGCTTATTGGGGGGTGACACCGGGGAGCTGTTTTTT; CDR3: CASSLLGGDTGELFF
V: TRBV6-1; D: NA; J: TRBJ1-2; size: many; DNA: NA; CDR3: CASSSSDRRGGYTF
V: TRBV20-1; D: NA; J: TRBJ2-3; size: many; DNA: TGCAGTGCTCGCCGTCAGGGGAGCACAGATACGCAGTATTTT; CDR3: CSARRQGSTDTQYF
V: TRBV12-3/TRBV12-4; D: NA; J: TRBJ1-2; size: many; DNA: TGTGCCAGCAGTATACAACAAGTCTATGGCTACACCTTC; CDR3: CASSIQQVYGYTF
V: TRBV29-1; D: TRBD1; J: TRBJ1-2; size: many; DNA: TGCAGCGGTGGAGAACAGGGGATCTATGGCTACACCTTC; CDR3: CSGGEQGIYGYTF
V: TRBV7-3; D: TRBD1; J: TRBJ1-6; size: many; DNA: TGTGCCAGCAGCTTGGGACAGGCTTCACCCCTCCACTTT; CDR3: CASSLGQASPLHF
V: TRBV9; D: TRBD2; J: TRBJ2-7; size: few; DNA: TGTGCCAGCAGCTCGACCGGGACTAGCACCGAGCAGTACTTC; CDR3: CASSSTGTSTEQYF
V: TRBV3-1; D: NA; J: TRBJ1-6; size: NA; DNA: TGTGCCAGCAGCATCCGGAGAGTGGGCTATAATTCACCCCTCCACTTT; CDR3: CASSIRRVGYNSPLHF
V: TRBV19; D: NA; J: TRBJ1-1; size: many; DNA: TGTGCCAGTAGTATCATGGGGGGCAGGAATGAAGCTTTCTTT; CDR3: CASSIMGGRNEAFF
V: TRBV5-1; D: TRBD2; J: TRBJ2-3; size: few; DNA: TGCGCCAGCAGCCCGTCCACGGGAGGGCCGAGCACAGATACGCAGTATTTT; CDR3: CASSPSTGGPSTDTQYF
V: TRBV20-1; D: TRBD2; J: TRBJ2-5; size: many; DNA: TGCAGTGCTAGTCGCCTAGCGGGAGGGGGGGAGACCCAGTACTTC; CDR3: CSASRLAGGGETQYF
V: TRBV24-1; D: NA; J: TRBJ2-1; size: few; DNA: TGTGCCACCAGAGACAGGAATGAGCAGTTCTTC; CDR3: CATRDRNEQFF
V: TRBV5-1; D: NA; J: TRBJ2-2; size: NA; DNA: TGCGCCAGCAGCTCGGGGGGCTTCACCGGGGAGCTGTTTTTT; CDR3: CASSSGGFTGELFF
V: TRBV12-5; D: TRBD1; J: TRBJ2-7; size: NA; DNA: TGTTCTAGTGGTTTGGCGCTAACAGGGGAGGAGCAGTACTTC; CDR3: CSSGLALTGEEQYF
V: TRBV6-1; D: TRBD1; J: TRBJ2-7; size: NA; DNA: TGTGCCAGCAGTTATGGTTCGGCAGGGGGCTATAACGAGCAGTACTTC; CDR3: CASSYGSAGGYNEQYF
V: TRBV7-3; D: TRBD2; J: TRBJ2-1; size: many; DNA: TGTGCCAGCAGGCAAGGGACTAGCGGAAACAATGAGCAGTTCTTC; CDR3: CASRQGTSGNNEQFF
V: TRBV12-3/TRBV12-4; D: NA; J: TRBJ2-5; size: many; DNA: TGTGCCAGCAGTTTCCTGACTCAAGAGACCCAGTACTTC; CDR3: CASSFLTQETQYF
V: TRBV5-1; D: NA; J: TRBJ2-7; size: NA; DNA: TGCGCCAGCAGCTTGCGTACAGGACGTTCTGACTACGAGCAGTACTTC; CDR3: CASSLRTGRSDYEQYF
V: TRBV6-2/TRBV6-3; D: NA; J: TRBJ2-7; size: few; DNA: TGTGCCAGCAATCTAGGAGGTCCCCTGACCTACGAGCAGTACTTC; CDR3: CASNLGGPLTYEQYF
V: TRBV19; D: TRBD1; J: TRBJ1-3; size: many; DNA: TGTGCCAGTATTCCATCCCACTTCGGGACAGTGGGAAACACCATATATTTT; CDR3: CASIPSHFGTVGNTIYF